This T cell receptor (beta chain) appears in the sequencing data of a study of blood T cell repertoires in COVID-19. About the research overall: Samples of COVID-19 (acute and convalescent) were obtained from the United States, Italy and Spain. PBMCs, B-cell-depleted T cells, or T cells provided the cDNA or gDNA that made up the material.

Ages ranged from about 18 to 100 years, with residence in some 25 US areas. J lost 2 bases, V lost 5 bases, and 6 bases had no gene match. The CDR3 loop spans 15 amino acids. Germline CDR1 and CDR2: SGHTA and FQGTGA. Profiling relied on immunoSEQ multiplex PCR, and the TCRdb table lists in-frame clones only, not all of them. The table records 130,000 to 150,000 clones, approximately 90% of them present only once. The origin of this receptor is a woman aged 25-40 years with acute COVID-19. The chain recombines TRBV7-3 with TRBJ2-1, with 7 bases fitting TRBD1. Source material: PBMCs or T cells enriched from blood (not recorded which). DNA of the CDR3: TGTGCCAGCAGCCTTGGGCAGGGGGCCTACAATGAGCAGTTCTTC. The encoded protein is CASSLGQGAYNEQFF.